This T cell receptor beta chain was documented in a study of blood T cell repertoires in COVID-19. Study-level background: COVID-19 samples from acute and convalescent phases originated in the United States, Italy and Spain. The cDNA or gDNA used as material had been derived from T cells, B-cell-depleted T cells, or PBMCs.

This CDR3 is built from 14 residues. Trimming removed 3 bases from V and 1 base from J, with 6 bases in between. The germline V gene encodes CDR1 KGHSH and CDR2 LQKENI. In the original workflow: How many nucleated cells were present was estimated from reference gene primer amplification. Profiled with immunoSEQ multiplex PCR; TCRdb holds only in-frame clones, not every one. V and J calls plus clone size are reproduced from that table; the DNA served to infer D and trimming. The sample holds around 78,000 clones, around 84% seen once. The rearrangement joins TRBV18 to TRBJ2-2, with D possibly TRBD1 on 6 matching bases. This receptor was identified in a man aged 70 or older with active or convalescent COVID-19. Sequencing was carried out using peripheral blood. This CDR3 reads CASSPGQNTGELFF. In DNA, the CDR3 is TGTGCCAGCTCACCGGGACAGAACACCGGGGAGCTGTTTTTT.